The 11 T cell receptor beta chains presented below share a single source sample, sequenced in a study of blood T cell repertoires in COVID-19. The table came from immunoSEQ multiplex PCR; TCRdb's copy has only in-frame clones and leaves some out. This table holds 65,000 to 70,000 clones, 79% found once. Source material: peripheral blood. The receptors come from a human donor in a cohort sampled during active COVID-19.

The J gene is TRBJ2-7, the V gene TRBV3-1 (or the pseudogene TRBV3-2), with unresolved D. Deletions cut 5 bases from V and 2 bases from J, with 10 bases between. Germline CDR1 is LGHDT and CDR2 is YNNKEL (reference sequence). The CDR3 is 13 amino acids. The CDR3 here is CASSSTQTYEQYF. CDR3 coding DNA: TGTGCCAGCAGCAGTACACAAACCTACGAGCAGTACTTC.

In its sample, this clone was seen a few times. V usage is TRBV5-1 and J usage is TRBJ2-1; 7 bases map to TRBD2. The germline CDR1 and CDR2 sequences are SGHRS and YFSETQ. This CDR3 spans 16 amino acids. V shed 0 bases and J 6 bases; nucleotides not matched to a gene: 9. The CDR3: CASSLGETSWGNEQFF. Here the CDR3 DNA reads TGCGCCAGCAGCTTGGGGGAGACTAGCTGGGGCAATGAGCAGTTCTTC.

The rearrangement uses TRBV24-1 and TRBJ2-1; 7 nucleotides agree with TRBD1. With 3 bases clipped from V and 9 bases from J, the junction kept 10 bases outside the gene matches. The CDR3 extends over 15 amino acids. CDR1 and CDR2 from the germline V gene are KGHDR and SFDVKD. The CDR3 reads CATSDLRQGNPEQFF. The DNA for the CDR3 is TGTGCCACCAGTGATCTCCGACAGGGTAACCCTGAGCAGTTCTTC.

The CDR3 sequence: CASSFSPEGSEQYF. The CDR3 DNA sequence: TGTGCCAGCAGCTTTTCCCCGGAAGGGAGCGAGCAGTACTTC. The chain recombines TRBV6-6 with TRBJ2-7; maybe TRBD2 (5 bases). CDR1 MNHNY and CDR2 SVGAGI come from the germline V gene (reference sequence). V gave up 6 bases and J gave up 6 bases, with 18 bases separating them. This CDR3 has 14 amino acids.

This clone came up a few times. The chain carries TRBV7-8 and TRBJ2-7, with D perhaps TRBD1 (5 bases). Germline lookup yields CDR1 SGHVS and CDR2 FQNEAQ. Trimming cost V 2 bases and J 4 bases, with 9 bases left between them. The CDR3 length is 13 residues. As DNA, the CDR3 is TGTGCCAGCAGCTTACGTCAGGGATACGAGCAGTACTTC. It specifies CASSLRQGYEQYF. The full variable domain, completed using reference TRBV7-8 and TRBJ2-7, is GAGVSQSPRYKVAKRGQDVALRCDPISGHVSLFWYQQALGQGPEFLTYFQNEAQLDKSGLPSDRFFAERPEGSVSTLKIQRTQQEDSAVYLCASSLRQGYEQYFGPGTRLTVT.

The genes are TRBV5-1 and TRBJ1-6, with 7 nucleotides matching TRBD1. This CDR3 has 14 amino acids. Unmatched junction bases numbered 7, after V lost 4 bases and J lost 9 bases. CDR1 and CDR2 from the germline V gene are SGHRS and YFSETQ. CDR3 in amino acids: CASSAGTVTSPLHF. CDR3 nucleotides: TGCGCCAGCAGCGCCGGGACAGTGACTTCACCCCTCCACTTT.

The V call is TRBV28, the J call TRBJ2-7; D is unclear. The germline gives CDR1 MDHEN, CDR2 SYDVKM. The CDR3 spans 12 residues. The ends were cut back, 8 bases at V and 0 bases at J, with 8 bases in the middle. CDR3 in amino acids: CASGLDSYEQYF. As DNA, the CDR3 is TGTGCCAGCGGCCTCGACTCCTACGAGCAGTACTTC.

The rearrangement uses TRBV30 and TRBJ2-7; no definite D call. The V and J ends lost 3 bases and 2 bases respectively, with 8 bases between them. CDR1 is GTSNPN and CDR2 is SVGIG in the germline V gene (reference sequence). CDR3 length: 12 residues. CDR3 sequence: CAWSDSTYEQYF. DNA for the CDR3: TGTGCCTGGAGCGACTCCACCTACGAGCAGTACTTC.

The V call is TRBV12-5, the J call TRBJ2-2, with 7 bases that match TRBD1. CDR1 is LGHNT and CDR2 is FRNRAP in the germline V gene. V gave up 0 bases and J gave up 6 bases; unmatched junction bases: 10. This CDR3 has 17 residues. CDR3 loop: CASGLVLTGAVAGELFF. CDR3 DNA sequence: TGTGCTAGTGGTTTGGTACTAACAGGGGCCGTGGCCGGGGAGCTGTTTTTT.

CDR3 residues: CASSKGLSLAGEQYF. The CDR3 DNA follows: TGTGCCAGTAGTAAGGGACTTTCCTTAGCGGGCGAGCAGTACTTC. This chain joins TRBV19 and TRBJ2-7; 7 positions agree with TRBD2. The CDR3 has 15 residues. Germline values: CDR1 LNHDA, CDR2 SQIVND (reference sequence). The J segment lost 6 bases and the V segment lost 4 bases, leaving 12 bases of the junction unmatched. Based on the CDR3 plus reference TRBV19 and TRBJ2-7, the full variable domain is DGGITQSPKYLFRKEGQNVTLSCEQNLNHDAMYWYRQDPGQGLRLIYYSQIVNDFQKGDIAEGYSVSREKKESFPLTVTSAQKNPTAFYLCASSKGLSLAGEQYFGPGTRLTVT.

The chain recombines TRBV19 with TRBJ1-6; 8 nucleotides align to TRBD1. CDR3 size: 16 residues. The germline V gene encodes CDR1 LNHDA and CDR2 SQIVND (reference sequence). With 6 bases clipped from V and 5 bases from J, the junction kept 9 bases outside the gene matches. The chain's CDR3 is CASSIPQGANNSPLHF. The DNA of the CDR3 is TGTGCCAGTAGCATCCCCCAGGGGGCGAATAATTCACCCCTCCACTTT.